Reported below is one TCR beta chain. This specimen belongs to a study of monozygotic twins with inflammatory bowel disease. TCRdb reanalyzed the 5' RACE reads, giving one entry per CDR3 protein sequence and no DNA. The listing contains about 160,000 distinct CDR3 sequences. The material sequenced was blood. This TCR was sampled from a human donor with ulcerative colitis or Crohn's disease, or a healthy co-twin of an affected twin (not recorded which).

The CDR3 protein is CTSSSRDSVSGANVLTF. V gene TRBV7-3 combines with J gene TRBJ2-6; TCRdb picks TRBD2, but there is no DNA to check that call. The CDR3 contains 17 residues. Per germline, CDR1 SGHTA and CDR2 FQGTGA. Together with reference TRBV7-3 and TRBJ2-6, the CDR3 gives the full variable domain: GAGVSQTPSNKVTEKGKYVELRCDPISGHTALYWYRQSLGQGPEFLIYFQGTGAADDSGLPNDRFFAVRPEGSVSTLKIQRTERGDSAVYLCTSSSRDSVSGANVLTFGAGSRLTVL.